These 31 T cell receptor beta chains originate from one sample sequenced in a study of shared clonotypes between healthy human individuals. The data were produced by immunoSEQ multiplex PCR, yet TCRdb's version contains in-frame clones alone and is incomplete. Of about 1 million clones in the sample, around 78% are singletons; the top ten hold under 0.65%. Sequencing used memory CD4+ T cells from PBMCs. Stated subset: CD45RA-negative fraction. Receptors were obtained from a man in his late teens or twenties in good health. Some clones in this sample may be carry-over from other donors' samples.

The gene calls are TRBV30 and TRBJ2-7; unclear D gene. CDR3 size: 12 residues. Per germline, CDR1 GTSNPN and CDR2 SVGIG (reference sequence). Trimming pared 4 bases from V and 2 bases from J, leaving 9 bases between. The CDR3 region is CAWTGRTYEQYF. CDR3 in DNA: TGTGCCTGGACCGGCAGAACCTACGAGCAGTACTTC. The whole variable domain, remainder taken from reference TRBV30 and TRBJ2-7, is SQTIHQWPATLVQPVGSPLSLECTVEGTSNPNLYWYRQAAGRGLQLLFYSVGIGQISSEVPQNLSASRPQDRQFILSSKKLLLSDSGFYLCAWTGRTYEQYFGPGTRLTVT.

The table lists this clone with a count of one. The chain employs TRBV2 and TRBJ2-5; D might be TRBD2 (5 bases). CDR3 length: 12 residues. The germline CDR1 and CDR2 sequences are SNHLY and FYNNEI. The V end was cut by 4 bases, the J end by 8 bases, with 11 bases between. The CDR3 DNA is TGTGCCAGCAGTGGTGGAGGCGGTACCCAGTACTTC. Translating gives CASSGGGGTQYF.

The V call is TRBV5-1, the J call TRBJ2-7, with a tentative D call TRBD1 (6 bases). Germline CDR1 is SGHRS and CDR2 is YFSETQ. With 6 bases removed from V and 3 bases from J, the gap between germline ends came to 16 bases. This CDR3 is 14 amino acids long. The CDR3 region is CASTPGAGDYEQYF. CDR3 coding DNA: TGCGCCAGCACCCCCGGGGCAGGGGACTACGAGCAGTACTTC.

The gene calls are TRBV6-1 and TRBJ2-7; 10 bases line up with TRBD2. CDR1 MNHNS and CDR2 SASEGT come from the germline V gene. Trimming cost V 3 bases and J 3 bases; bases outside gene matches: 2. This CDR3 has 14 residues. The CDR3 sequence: CASSDKREGYEQYF. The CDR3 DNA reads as TGTGCCAGCAGTGACAAGCGGGAGGGCTACGAGCAGTACTTC.

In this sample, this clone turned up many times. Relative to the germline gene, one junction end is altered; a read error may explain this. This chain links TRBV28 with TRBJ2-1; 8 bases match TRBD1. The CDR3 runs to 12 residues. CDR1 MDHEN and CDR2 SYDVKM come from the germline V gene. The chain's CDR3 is CASSLPSDRVVF. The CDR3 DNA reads TGTGCCAGCAGTCTACCGTCGGACAGGGTGGTCTTC.

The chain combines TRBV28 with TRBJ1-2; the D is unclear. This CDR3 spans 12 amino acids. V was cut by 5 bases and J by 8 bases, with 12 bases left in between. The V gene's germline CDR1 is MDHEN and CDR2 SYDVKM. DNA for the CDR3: TGTGCCAGCAGTCAAGCGGCGTGGGGCTACACCTTC. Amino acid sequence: CASSQAAWGYTF.

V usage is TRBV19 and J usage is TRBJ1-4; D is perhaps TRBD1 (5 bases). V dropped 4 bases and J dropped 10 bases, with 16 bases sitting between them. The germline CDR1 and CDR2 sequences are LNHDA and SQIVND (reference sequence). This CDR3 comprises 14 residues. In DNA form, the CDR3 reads TGTGCCAGTAGTAACAGACAGAGAGGGAGAAAACTGTTTTTT. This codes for CASSNRQRGRKLFF.

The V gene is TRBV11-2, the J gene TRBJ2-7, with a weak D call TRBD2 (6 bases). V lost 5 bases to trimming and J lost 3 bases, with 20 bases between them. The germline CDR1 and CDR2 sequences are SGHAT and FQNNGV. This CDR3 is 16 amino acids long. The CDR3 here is CASSLTGGSLNYEQYF. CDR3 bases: TGTGCCAGCAGCCTAACCGGGGGTAGCCTAAACTACGAGCAGTACTTC. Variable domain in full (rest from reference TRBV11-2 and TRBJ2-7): EAGVAQSPRYKIIEKRQSVAFWCNPISGHATLYWYQQILGQGPKLLIQFQNNGVVDDSQLPKDRFSAERLKGVDSTLKIQPAKLEDSAVYLCASSLTGGSLNYEQYFGPGTRLTVT.

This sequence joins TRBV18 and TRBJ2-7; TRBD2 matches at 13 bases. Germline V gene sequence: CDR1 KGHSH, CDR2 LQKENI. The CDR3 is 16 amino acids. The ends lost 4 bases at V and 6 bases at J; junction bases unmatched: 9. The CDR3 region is CASSLLGLAGAGEQYF. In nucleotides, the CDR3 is TGTGCCAGCTCACTTTTAGGACTAGCGGGGGCTGGCGAGCAGTACTTC.

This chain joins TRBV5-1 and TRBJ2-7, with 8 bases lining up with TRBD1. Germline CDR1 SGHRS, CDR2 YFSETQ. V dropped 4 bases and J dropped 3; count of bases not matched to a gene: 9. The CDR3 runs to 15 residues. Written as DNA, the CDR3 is TGCGCCAGCAGCGCCTCCGGACAGGGTTTCTACGAGCAGTACTTC. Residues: CASSASGQGFYEQYF.

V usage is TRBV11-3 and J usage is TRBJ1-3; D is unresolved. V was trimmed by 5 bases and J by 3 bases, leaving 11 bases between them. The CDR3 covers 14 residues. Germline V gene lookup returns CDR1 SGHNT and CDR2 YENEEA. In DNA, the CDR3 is TGTGCCAGCAGCAGGAGCGACGGTGGAAACACCATATATTTT. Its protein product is CASSRSDGGNTIYF.

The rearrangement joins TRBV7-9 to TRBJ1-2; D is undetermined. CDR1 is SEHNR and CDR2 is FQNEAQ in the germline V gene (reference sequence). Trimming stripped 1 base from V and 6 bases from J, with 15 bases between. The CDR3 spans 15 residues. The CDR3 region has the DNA TGTGCCAGCAGCTTAGAAATTCTGGACTTTAATGGCTACACCTTC. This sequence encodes CASSLEILDFNGYTF.

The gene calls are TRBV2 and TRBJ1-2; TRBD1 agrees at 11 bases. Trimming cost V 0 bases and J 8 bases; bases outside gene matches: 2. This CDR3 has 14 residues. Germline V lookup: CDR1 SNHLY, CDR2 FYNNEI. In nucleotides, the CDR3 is TGTGCCAGCAGTGAAGCGGACAGGGGGCTCGGCTACACCTTC. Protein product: CASSEADRGLGYTF.

The CDR3 DNA reads TGTGCCAGCAGCGCGGGCCCTGGGAGCTCCTACGAGCAGTACTTC. Translation: CASSAGPGSSYEQYF. The rearrangement joins TRBV7-3 to TRBJ2-7; possibly TRBD2 for D (5 bases). The germline gives CDR1 SGHTA, CDR2 FQGTGA. The V end lost 5 bases, the J end lost 0 bases, and 14 bases lay between the germline ends. The CDR3 is made up of 15 amino acids.

CDR3 sequence: CASSLSRGTGNQPQHF. CDR3 nucleotides: TGTGCCAGCAGTTTATCCCGGGGAACTGGCAATCAGCCCCAGCATTTT. The rearrangement links TRBV28 to TRBJ1-5; D is ambiguous. The CDR3 is 16 amino acids. Germline V gene lookup returns CDR1 MDHEN and CDR2 SYDVKM. V dropped 1 base and J dropped 2 bases, with 12 bases sitting between them.

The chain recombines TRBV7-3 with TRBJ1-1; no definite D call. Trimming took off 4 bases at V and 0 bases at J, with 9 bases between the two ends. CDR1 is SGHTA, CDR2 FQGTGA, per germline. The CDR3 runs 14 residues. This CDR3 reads CASSSGLMNTEAFF. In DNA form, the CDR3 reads TGTGCCAGCAGCTCCGGTCTTATGAACACTGAAGCTTTCTTT.

The CDR3: CASSLGAGGLETQYF. The CDR3 region has the DNA TGTGCCAGCAGCTTGGGTGCAGGGGGCTTAGAGACCCAGTACTTC. The chain links TRBV5-4 to TRBJ2-5; 8 nucleotides agree with TRBD1. The length of the CDR3 is 15 residues. V was pared by 0 bases and J by 4 bases, with 5 bases of the junction left unmatched. The germline V gene has CDR1 SGHNT and CDR2 YYREEE (reference sequence).

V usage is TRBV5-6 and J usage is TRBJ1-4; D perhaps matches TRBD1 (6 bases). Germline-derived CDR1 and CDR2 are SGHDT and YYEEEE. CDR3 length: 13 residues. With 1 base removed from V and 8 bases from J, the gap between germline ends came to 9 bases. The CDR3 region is CASSLLDREKLFF. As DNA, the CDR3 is TGTGCCAGCAGCTTGCTGGACAGAGAAAAACTGTTTTTT.

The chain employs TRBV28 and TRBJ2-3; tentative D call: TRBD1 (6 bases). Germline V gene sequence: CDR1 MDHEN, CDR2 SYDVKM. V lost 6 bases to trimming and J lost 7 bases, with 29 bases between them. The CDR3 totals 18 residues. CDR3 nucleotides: TGTGCCAGCAGATCGGACAGATCTCACATAGTACGGGCTTATACGCAGTATTTT. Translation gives CASRSDRSHIVRAYTQYF.

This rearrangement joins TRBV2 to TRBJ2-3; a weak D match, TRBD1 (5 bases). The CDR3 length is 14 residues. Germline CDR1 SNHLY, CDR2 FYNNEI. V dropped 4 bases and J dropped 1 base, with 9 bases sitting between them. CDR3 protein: CASSVEGGTDTQYF. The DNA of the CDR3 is TGTGCCAGCAGTGTGGAAGGGGGCACAGATACGCAGTATTTT.

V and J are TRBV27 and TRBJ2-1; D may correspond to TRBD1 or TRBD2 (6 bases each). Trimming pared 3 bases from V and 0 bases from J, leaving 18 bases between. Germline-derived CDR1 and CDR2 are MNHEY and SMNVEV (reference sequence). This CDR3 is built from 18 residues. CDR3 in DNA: TGTGCCAGCAGTTTCAGGGGCTTTGGGGGGACCTCCTACAATGAGCAGTTCTTC. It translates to CASSFRGFGGTSYNEQFF.

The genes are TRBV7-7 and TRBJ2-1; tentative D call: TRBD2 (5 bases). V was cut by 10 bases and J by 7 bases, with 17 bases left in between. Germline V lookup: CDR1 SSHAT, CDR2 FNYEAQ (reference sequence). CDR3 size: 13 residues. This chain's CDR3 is CATRRLAVNEQFF. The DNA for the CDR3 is TGTGCCACCAGGAGGCTAGCTGTGAATGAGCAGTTCTTC.

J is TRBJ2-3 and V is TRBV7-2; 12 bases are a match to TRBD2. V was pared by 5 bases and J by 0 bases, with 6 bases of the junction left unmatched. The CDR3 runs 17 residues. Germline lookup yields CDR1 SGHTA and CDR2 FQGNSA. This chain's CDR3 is CASSQVGTSGSTDTQYF. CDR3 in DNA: TGTGCCAGCAGCCAAGTCGGGACTAGCGGGAGCACAGATACGCAGTATTTT.

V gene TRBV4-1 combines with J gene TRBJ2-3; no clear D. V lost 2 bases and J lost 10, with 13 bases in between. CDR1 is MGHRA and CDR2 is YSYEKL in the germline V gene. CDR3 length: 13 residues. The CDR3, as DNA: TGCGCCAGCAGCCAATCCCCTGGGTTCGCGCAGTATTTT. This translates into CASSQSPGFAQYF.

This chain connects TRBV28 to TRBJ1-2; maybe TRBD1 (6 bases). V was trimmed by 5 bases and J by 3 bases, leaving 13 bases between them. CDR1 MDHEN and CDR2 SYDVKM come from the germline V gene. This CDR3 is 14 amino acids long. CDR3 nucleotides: TGTGCCAGCAGTGTCACAGGGACCTACTATGGCTACACCTTC. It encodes CASSVTGTYYGYTF.

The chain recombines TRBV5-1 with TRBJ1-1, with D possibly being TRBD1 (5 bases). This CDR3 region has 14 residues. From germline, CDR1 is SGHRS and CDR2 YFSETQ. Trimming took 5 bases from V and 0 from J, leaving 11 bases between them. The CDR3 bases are TGCGCCAGCAGACCGACAGACATGAACACTGAAGCTTTCTTT. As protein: CASRPTDMNTEAFF.

CDR3 loop: CASSLATGSGTEAFF. The CDR3 DNA reads as TGCGCCAGCAGCTTGGCGACAGGCTCGGGCACTGAAGCTTTCTTT. The chain joins TRBV5-1 to TRBJ1-1, with a weak D call TRBD1 (6 bases). V lost 0 bases and J 4 bases, leaving 13 bases between the germline ends. This CDR3 contains 15 residues. CDR1 SGHRS and CDR2 YFSETQ come from the germline V gene.

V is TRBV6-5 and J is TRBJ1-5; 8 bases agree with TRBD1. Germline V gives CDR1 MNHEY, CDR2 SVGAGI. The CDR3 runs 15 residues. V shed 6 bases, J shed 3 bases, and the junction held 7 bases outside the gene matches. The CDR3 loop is CASSYLRGPNQPQHF. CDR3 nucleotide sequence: TGTGCCAGCAGCTACCTCAGGGGGCCCAATCAGCCCCAGCATTTT.

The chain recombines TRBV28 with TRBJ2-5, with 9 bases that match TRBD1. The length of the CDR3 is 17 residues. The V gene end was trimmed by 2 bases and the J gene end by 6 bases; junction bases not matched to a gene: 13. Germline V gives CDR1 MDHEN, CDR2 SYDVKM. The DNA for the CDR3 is TGTGCCAGCAGTTTAAGAGCCGGGACAGGGAGTATGAAGACCCAGTACTTC. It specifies CASSLRAGTGSMKTQYF.

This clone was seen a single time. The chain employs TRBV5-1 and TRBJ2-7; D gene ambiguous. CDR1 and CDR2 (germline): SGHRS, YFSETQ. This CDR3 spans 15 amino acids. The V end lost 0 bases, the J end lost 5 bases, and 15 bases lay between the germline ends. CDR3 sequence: CASSLGRRESDEQYF. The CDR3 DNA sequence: TGCGCCAGCAGCTTGGGAAGGAGAGAGTCAGACGAGCAGTACTTC.

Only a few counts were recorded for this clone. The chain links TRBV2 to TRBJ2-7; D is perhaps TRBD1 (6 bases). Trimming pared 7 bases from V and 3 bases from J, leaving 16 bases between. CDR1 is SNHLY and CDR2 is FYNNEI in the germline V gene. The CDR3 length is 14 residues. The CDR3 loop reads CASTQGGDLYEQYF. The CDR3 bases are TGTGCCAGCACCCAAGGGGGAGACCTCTACGAGCAGTACTTC.